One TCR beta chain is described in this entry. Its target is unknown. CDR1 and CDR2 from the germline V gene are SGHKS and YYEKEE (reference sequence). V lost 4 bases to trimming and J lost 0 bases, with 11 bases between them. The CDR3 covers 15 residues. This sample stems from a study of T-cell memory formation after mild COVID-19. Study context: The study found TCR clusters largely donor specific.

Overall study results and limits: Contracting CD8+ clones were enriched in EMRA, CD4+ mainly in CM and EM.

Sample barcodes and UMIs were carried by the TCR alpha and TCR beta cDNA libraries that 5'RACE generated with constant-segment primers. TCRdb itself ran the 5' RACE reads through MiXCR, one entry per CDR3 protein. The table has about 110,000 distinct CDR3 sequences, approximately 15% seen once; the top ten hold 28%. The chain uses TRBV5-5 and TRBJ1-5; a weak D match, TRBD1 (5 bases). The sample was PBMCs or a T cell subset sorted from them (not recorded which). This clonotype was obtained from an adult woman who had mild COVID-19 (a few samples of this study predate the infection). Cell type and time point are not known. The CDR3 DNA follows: TGTGCCAGCAGCCCGGACATTGTTAGCAATCAGCCCCAGCATTTT. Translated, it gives CASSPDIVSNQPQHF. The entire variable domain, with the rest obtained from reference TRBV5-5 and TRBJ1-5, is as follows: DAGVTQSPTHLIKTRGQQVTLRCSPISGHKSVSWYQQVLGQGPQFIFQYYEKEERGRGNFPDRFSARQFPNYSSELNVNALLLGDSALYLCASSPDIVSNQPQHFGDGTRLSIL.